The 10 T cell receptor beta chains below all came from one sample that was sequenced in a study of T cells in women clearing cervical HPV infection. Libraries were prepared by immunoSEQ multiplex PCR; TCRdb keeps only in-frame clonotypes and omits some of them. The sample's table shows approximately 31,000 clones. Sequencing was carried out using blood buffy coat. These TCRs come from a woman aged 18-70 years with a cervical HPV16 infection that either progressed to CIN3+ or cleared (not recorded which).

Details on this clone: The read halts 3 residues ahead of the CDR3 end, with the missing end drawn from the germline J gene. The genes are TRBV5-1 and TRBJ2-7; tentative D call: TRBD1 (6 bases). Germline assignment: CDR1 SGHRS and CDR2 YFSETQ. Trimming left V 1 base short and J 2 bases short, with 13 bases between. CDR3 size: 15 residues. The part of the CDR3 DNA that was read is TGCGCCAGCAGCTTGATCCCAGGGGAACCCTACGAG. Protein sequence: CASSLIPGEPYE. In full, the CDR3 is CASSLIPGEPYEQYF.

Points on this clone: The read comes to an end 3 residues before the CDR3 does, leaving the germline J gene to fill in the end. The rearrangement links TRBV19 to TRBJ2-2, with TRBD1 matching over 8 bases. Per the germline V gene, CDR1 is LNHDA and CDR2 is SQIVND (reference sequence). The CDR3 totals 12 residues. The CDR3 reads CASTPDRAKLFF. The DNA read from the CDR3 is TGTGCCAGTACCCCGGACAGGGCGAAG.

Remarks on this clone: From the germline J gene comes the end of the CDR3, since the read stops 3 residues before it. The chain couples TRBV5-5 to TRBJ1-3, with D hard to call. The CDR3 loop spans 13 amino acids. V was trimmed by 4 bases and J by 8 bases, leaving 13 bases between them. Germline CDR1 and CDR2: SGHKS and YYEKEE (reference sequence). CDR3 amino acids: CASSAGSQDTIYF. Incomplete CDR3 DNA: TGTGCCAGCAGCGCCGGGTCGCAAGACACC.

On this clone itself: The missing CDR3 end, 3 residues past where the read stops, is filled in from the germline J gene. The chain has TRBV10-3 and TRBJ1-5, with D hard to call. This CDR3 is 14 amino acids long. Trimming took 5 bases from V and 5 from J, leaving 13 bases between them. Germline-derived CDR1 and CDR2 are ENHRY and SYGVKD. The sequenced part of the CDR3 DNA is TGTGCCATCAGTAGAGCGGGCGGAGATCAGCCC. It translates to CAISRAGGDQP. The CDR3 as a whole reads CAISRAGGDQPQHF.

Of note for this clone: The read finishes 3 residues shy of the CDR3 end, and the germline J gene is used to complete it. V is TRBV11-2 and J is TRBJ2-7; TRBD1 might be the D (5 bases). This CDR3 contains 14 residues. Trimming shortened V by 6 bases and J by 3 bases, and 15 bases separated the two germline ends. Germline V lookup: CDR1 SGHAT, CDR2 FQNNGV. The CDR3 DNA, read in part, is TGTGCCAGCAGGCCTACTCGGCAGGGCTACGAG. Its protein product is CASRPTRQGYE. The full CDR3 is CASRPTRQGYEQYF.

In regard to this clone: From the germline J gene comes the end of the CDR3, since the read stops 3 residues before it. At the DNA level, this CDR3 is encoded by other sequences in the same sample as well. This sequence joins TRBV18 and TRBJ1-1; D gene ambiguous. Germline CDR1 reads KGHSH; CDR2 reads LQKENI. The CDR3 loop spans 14 amino acids. CDR3 bases read: TGTGCCAGCTCATCAGGACTCGTTCAAGAGACC. Translation gives CASSSGLVQET. The CDR3 as a whole reads CASSSGLVQETAFF.

A remark on this clone: The read terminates 3 residues ahead of where the CDR3 ends, so the germline J gene completes it. The genes are TRBV20-1 and TRBJ2-1; 15 bases align to TRBD2. Germline values: CDR1 DFQATT, CDR2 SNEGSKA (reference sequence). The trim removed 3 bases at V and 4 bases at J, leaving 4 bases unmatched. The CDR3 extends over 16 amino acids. The sequenced part of the CDR3 DNA is TGCAGTGCTAGCAGGACTAGCGGGGGGGTATACAATGAG. It yields the protein CSASRTSGGVYNE. The whole CDR3 sequence is CSASRTSGGVYNEQFF.

The covered CDR3 bases are TGCAGTGCGCCTAGACAGGGAGAGACTGAA. Its translation is CSAPRQGETE. The whole CDR3 is CSAPRQGETEAFF. This chain uses TRBV20-1 with TRBJ1-1, with TRBD1 identical over 7 bases. The DNA ends 3 residues before the CDR3 does, and the rest of the CDR3 is filled in from the germline J gene. The CDR3 is made up of 13 amino acids. V lost 6 bases to trimming and J lost 5 bases; unmatched junction nucleotides: 9. Per the germline V gene, CDR1 is DFQATT and CDR2 is SNEGSKA (reference sequence).

A word on this clone: The read ends 3 residues early relative to the CDR3; the germline J gene fills the gap. This rearrangement joins TRBV20-1 to TRBJ2-4; 10 bases match TRBD2. The ends lost 6 bases at V and 7 bases at J; junction bases unmatched: 15. CDR1 is DFQATT, CDR2 SNEGSKA, per germline (reference sequence). The CDR3 has 16 residues. Here the CDR3 reads CSASALAGASGNIQYF. CDR3 DNA, as far as it was read: TGCAGTGCGTCTGCTCTAGCGGGGGCCAGTGGCAACATT.

A remark on this clone: Coverage ceases 3 residues before the CDR3 finishes, and the germline J gene fills in the end. The rearrangement links TRBV5-4 to TRBJ1-2; D unresolved. The germline gives CDR1 SGHNT, CDR2 YYREEE (reference sequence). The CDR3 runs 15 residues. The V end lost 2 bases, the J end lost 0 bases, and 11 bases lay between the germline ends. The part of the CDR3 DNA that was read is TGTGCCAGCAGCTTAATTGGTAGCCCTAACTATGGC. Translation gives CASSLIGSPNYG. The complete CDR3 reads CASSLIGSPNYGYTF. The variable domain in full, completed from reference TRBV5-4 and TRBJ1-2, reads ETGVTQSPTHLIKTRGQQVTLRCSSQSGHNTVSWYQQALGQGPQFIFQYYREEENGRGNFPPRFSGLQFPNYSSELNVNALELDDSALYLCASSLIGSPNYGYTFGSGTRLTVV.